This T cell receptor beta chain was recorded in a study of identical twins. A universal primer site was incorporated via template switching, and the cDNA contained unique molecular identifiers. Each CDR3 protein is one row after TCRdb ran MiXCR on the 5' RACE reads. The data contain 450,000 or so distinct CDR3 sequences, 14% of them singletons. With respect to this clonotype: Its antigen is currently unknown.

Study conclusions and caveats: Cross-sectional statistical analysis was relied on for the conclusions, without the same donors being followed. Memory repertoires showed no such pattern, whereas abundant cord blood beta clonotypes carried fewer insertions.

These data also featured in a second study, about yellow fever vaccine responses in identical twins.

This TCR was sampled from a woman between 18 and 29 years old in good health. Input material: CD4+ T cells sorted from blood.

CDR3 sequence: CASSSRYGTGTDEQFF. CDR3 in DNA: TGTGCCAGCAGCTCTCGATACGGGACAGGGACGGATGAGCAGTTCTTC. This chain links TRBV9 with TRBJ2-1, with 9 bases lining up with TRBD1. Germline CDR1 reads SGDLS; CDR2 reads YYNGEE. This CDR3 region has 16 residues. With 4 bases clipped from V and 8 bases from J, the junction kept 13 bases outside the gene matches.